The 5 T cell receptor beta chains below were found in one sample sequenced in a study of T cell responses to AZD1222 COVID-19 vaccine. The protocol was immunoSEQ multiplex PCR, while the TCRdb copy is restricted to in-frame clones and leaves out a portion. The sample records about 160,000 clones, around 90% being singletons. The sample in question was peripheral blood, obtained on day 0 of AZD1222 vaccination. The receptors originated from an adult in good health.

The chain joins TRBV5-6 to TRBJ2-7; D not resolved. CDR3 length: 13 residues. Germline lookup yields CDR1 SGHDT and CDR2 YYEEEE. V dropped 4 bases and J dropped 7 bases, with 15 bases sitting between them. The CDR3 spells CASSQERWTEQYF. DNA for the CDR3: TGTGCCAGCAGCCAAGAGAGATGGACGGAGCAGTACTTC.

The chain carries TRBV18 and TRBJ2-5; TRBD1 matches 9 bases. In germline, CDR1 is KGHSH, CDR2 LQKENI. The V segment lost 8 bases and the J segment 4 bases; nucleotides outside the gene matches: 2. This CDR3 is built from 12 residues. The chain's CDR3 is CASAGQGETQYF. The CDR3 bases are TGTGCCAGCGCGGGACAGGGAGAGACCCAGTACTTC.

The genes are TRBV29-1 and TRBJ1-1; possible D gene TRBD1, 5 bases. Trimming pared 4 bases from V and 1 base from J, leaving 7 bases between. The CDR3 consists of 12 residues. Per the germline V gene, CDR1 is SQVTM and CDR2 is ANQGSEA. The CDR3 protein is CSVAGQNTEAFF. The CDR3 coding sequence is TGCAGCGTTGCGGGGCAGAACACTGAAGCTTTCTTT.

The genes are TRBV29-1 and TRBJ1-5, with D perhaps matching TRBD1 (6 bases). The germline CDR1 and CDR2 sequences are SQVTM and ANQGSEA. This CDR3 region has 13 residues. The V gene lost 4 bases and the J gene lost 6 bases, with 13 bases spanning the gap. CDR3 DNA: TGCAGCGTTGTTACAGGGTTGGGTCAGCCCCAGCATTTT. Protein: CSVVTGLGQPQHF.

The chain combines TRBV6-5 with TRBJ1-1; 7 nucleotides line up with TRBD1. CDR3 length: 13 residues. The junction had 11 bases not matched to a gene; V was cut back by 5 bases and J by 11 bases. Germline V gives CDR1 MNHEY, CDR2 SVGAGI. This CDR3 reads CASSNDDRVWAFF. Here the CDR3 DNA reads TGTGCCAGCAGTAACGATGACAGGGTATGGGCTTTCTTT.